The 9 T cell receptor beta chains reported below all come from one sample, sequenced in a study of OX40 agonist ivuxolimab in advanced cancers. Using immunoSEQ multiplex PCR, the repertoire was profiled, and TCRdb retains in-frame clones only, with some absent. The sample yields tens of thousands of clones, about 90% seen once. The sample here was CD4+ or CD8+ T cells sorted from blood, taken in a trial of the OX40 agonist ivuxolimab. These receptors were obtained from an adult with an advanced solid tumor such as melanoma, head and neck, liver or kidney cancer.

V and J are TRBV15 and TRBJ2-1, with D possibly being TRBD1 (5 bases). The V end lost 1 base, the J end lost 5 bases, and 9 bases lay between the germline ends. Per germline, CDR1 LNHNV and CDR2 YYDKDF (reference sequence). This CDR3 is built from 14 residues. CDR3 in DNA: TGTGCCACCAGCAGAGTAGCAGGGAACAATGAGCAGTTCTTC. Encoded protein: CATSRVAGNNEQFF.

This clone was observed a handful of times. The CDR3: CAWSPGALGETQYF. The CDR3, as DNA: TGTGCCTGGAGTCCGGGGGCCCTTGGGGAGACCCAGTACTTC. The rearrangement joins TRBV30 to TRBJ2-5; tentatively, D is TRBD1 or TRBD2 (6 bases each). This CDR3 region has 14 residues. The V end lost 2 bases, the J end lost 5 bases, and 15 bases lay between the germline ends. Germline V CDR1 and CDR2: GTSNPN, SVGIG (reference sequence).

The rearrangement links TRBV27 to TRBJ1-2, with TRBD1 matching over 7 bases. Germline CDR1 reads MNHEY; CDR2 reads SMNVEV (reference sequence). The ends lost 6 bases at V and 2 bases at J; junction bases unmatched: 6. This CDR3 contains 14 residues. The CDR3 DNA reads as TGTGCCAGCAGCCTCAGGGGGGCGAACTATGGCTACACCTTC. Translating it yields CASSLRGANYGYTF.

The rearrangement uses TRBV19 and TRBJ1-1; unclear D gene. The germline CDR1 and CDR2 sequences are LNHDA and SQIVND (reference sequence). Trimming took off 3 bases at V and 3 bases at J, with 11 bases between the two ends. The CDR3 is 14 residues long. The CDR3 DNA reads as TGTGCCAGTAGTATGTGGGCTGGGGACACTGAAGCTTTCTTT. Translated: CASSMWAGDTEAFF.

The chain couples TRBV10-3 to TRBJ2-1, with a weak D call TRBD2 (6 bases). This CDR3 has 12 amino acids. Germline V gene sequence: CDR1 ENHRY, CDR2 SYGVKD. V was shortened by 10 bases and J by 7 bases, with 14 bases between the two germline ends. The CDR3 region is CASSPRDNEQFF. The DNA of the CDR3 is TGTGCCAGCTCCCCGCGGGATAATGAGCAGTTCTTC.

The J gene is TRBJ2-7, the V gene TRBV13; D gene uncertain. The V end was cut by 3 bases, the J end by 0 bases, with 12 bases between. Germline loops: CDR1 PRHDT, CDR2 FYEKMQ (reference sequence). The length of the CDR3 is 15 residues. CDR3 DNA: TGTGCCAGCAGCTTTGGTAAGGAGATCTCCTACGAGCAGTACTTC. Translation: CASSFGKEISYEQYF.

The chain employs TRBV6-6 and TRBJ2-5; TRBD1 might be the D (6 bases). The CDR3 runs to 14 residues. Per the germline V gene, CDR1 is MNHNY and CDR2 is SVGAGI (reference sequence). Trimming pared 2 bases from V and 3 bases from J, leaving 10 bases between. This chain's CDR3 is CASSYTPGEETQYF. The CDR3 DNA follows: TGTGCCAGCAGTTACACCCCAGGGGAAGAGACCCAGTACTTC.

The chain is built from TRBV13 and TRBJ1-2; D may be TRBD1 (6 bases). Germline V gene sequence: CDR1 PRHDT, CDR2 FYEKMQ (reference sequence). This CDR3 region has 14 residues. The V and J ends lost 5 bases and 5 bases respectively, with 15 bases between them. The CDR3 here is CASSRRDTEYGYTF. In DNA, the CDR3 is TGTGCCAGCAGCAGACGGGACACCGAATATGGCTACACCTTC.

The V and J genes are TRBV6-1 and TRBJ2-1; possibly TRBD1 for D (5 bases). The CDR3 spans 12 residues. V lost 8 bases to trimming and J lost 5 bases, with 10 bases between them. CDR1 is MNHNS, CDR2 SASEGT, per germline. The CDR3 sequence: CASSDSNNEQFF. Written as DNA, the CDR3 is TGTGCCAGCTCTGACAGCAACAATGAGCAGTTCTTC.